Following are 17 T cell receptor beta chains from one sample sequenced in a study of T cell responses to AZD1222 COVID-19 vaccine. The assay was immunoSEQ multiplex PCR, and TCRdb's table has in-frame clones only and misses some. The sample lists some 170,000 clones; 90% to 95% were seen once. Sequenced material: peripheral blood, taken on day 0 of AZD1222 vaccination. The origin of the receptors is an adult in good health.

The rearrangement joins TRBV18 to TRBJ2-2, with 11 nucleotides matching TRBD2. In germline, CDR1 is KGHSH, CDR2 LQKENI. Losses at the gene ends were 6 bases for V and 5 bases for J; bases not matched to a gene: 11. This CDR3 is built from 17 residues. In nucleotides, the CDR3 is TGTGCCAGCTCCCCGGGAAGACTAGCGGGATTTACCGGGGAGCTGTTTTTT. Its translation is CASSPGRLAGFTGELFF.

J is TRBJ2-1 and V is TRBV7-9; 8 nucleotides agree with TRBD2. Germline V gives CDR1 SEHNR, CDR2 FQNEAQ (reference sequence). V dropped 5 bases and J dropped 5; count of bases not matched to a gene: 14. The CDR3 is 17 amino acids. The CDR3 DNA reads TGTGCCAGCAGCGCGACAGGTGCGGGGGGAATACACAATGAGCAGTTCTTC. This gives the protein CASSATGAGGIHNEQFF.

V is TRBV5-4 and J is TRBJ2-2, with 9 bases lining up with TRBD2. Germline V gives CDR1 SGHNT, CDR2 YYREEE (reference sequence). The length of the CDR3 is 17 residues. After removal of 4 bases from V and 0 bases from J, the junction contained 7 bases not matched to a gene. For the CDR3, the DNA is TGTGCCAGCAGCAAGGAGGTAGCGGGAGCGAACACCGGGGAGCTGTTTTTT. It specifies CASSKEVAGANTGELFF.

The rearrangement links TRBV6-4 to TRBJ2-1, with 8 bases that match TRBD2. This CDR3 has 15 residues. The germline CDR1 and CDR2 sequences are MRHNA and SNTAGT. The ends lost 4 bases at V and 6 bases at J; junction bases unmatched: 8. This chain's CDR3 is CASSVSGTSSNEQFF. CDR3 coding DNA: TGTGCCAGCAGTGTCTCTGGGACTAGTAGCAATGAGCAGTTCTTC.

This clone was seen once. The J gene is TRBJ2-1, the V gene TRBV27, with 10 bases aligning to TRBD2. V lost 2 bases and J lost 9; bases outside the gene matches: 13. Looked up from germline, CDR1 is MNHEY and CDR2 is SMNVEV (reference sequence). The CDR3 covers 17 residues. The CDR3 region is CASSLEGGAGGPTEQFF. DNA of the CDR3: TGTGCCAGCAGTTTAGAAGGGGGAGCGGGAGGGCCCACTGAGCAGTTCTTC.

The gene calls are TRBV3-1 (or the pseudogene TRBV3-2) and TRBJ2-7; 9 bases fit TRBD1. CDR3 size: 14 residues. The V gene end was trimmed by 0 bases and the J gene end by 5 bases; junction bases not matched to a gene: 2. The germline CDR1 and CDR2 sequences are LGHDT and YNNKEL (reference sequence). The CDR3 sequence is CASSQEGTGNEQYF. The CDR3 bases are TGTGCCAGCAGCCAAGAGGGGACAGGGAACGAGCAGTACTTC.

The gene calls are TRBV5-1 and TRBJ1-3; D not resolved. The germline V gene encodes CDR1 SGHRS and CDR2 YFSETQ. The CDR3 length is 12 residues. V lost 0 bases and J lost 9, with 7 bases in between. The CDR3 region is CASSLESGTIYF. In DNA, the CDR3 is TGCGCCAGCAGCTTGGAATCCGGCACCATATATTTT.

This chain connects TRBV4-1 to TRBJ1-5; D ambiguous. CDR1 MGHRA and CDR2 YSYEKL come from the germline V gene. The CDR3 covers 15 residues. Trimming left V 0 bases short and J 4 bases short, with 10 bases between. CDR3 sequence reads: CASSQDPRVNQPQHF. DNA of the CDR3: TGCGCCAGCAGCCAAGATCCCCGGGTAAATCAGCCCCAGCATTTT.

This clone was seen a few times. J is TRBJ2-2 and V is TRBV10-3, with 8 bases matching TRBD1. This CDR3 has 14 amino acids. The junction had 7 bases not matched to a gene; V was cut back by 7 bases and J by 6 bases. Germline CDR1 reads ENHRY; CDR2 reads SYGVKD. The CDR3 protein is CAITPTGEAGELFF. The CDR3 DNA reads as TGTGCCATCACTCCGACAGGGGAGGCCGGGGAGCTGTTTTTT.

The chain has TRBV2 and TRBJ2-3; possibly TRBD2 for D (6 bases). The CDR3 is 15 residues long. The germline V and J ends were trimmed by 5 bases and 2 bases, with 14 bases remaining between them. Looked up from germline, CDR1 is SNHLY and CDR2 is FYNNEI. The CDR3 loop is CASSTPSEFTDTQYF. As DNA, the CDR3 is TGTGCCAGCAGTACGCCTAGCGAGTTCACAGATACGCAGTATTTT.

J is TRBJ1-4 and V is TRBV5-4; 11 positions agree with TRBD1. This CDR3 contains 16 residues. CDR1 and CDR2 (germline): SGHNT, YYREEE (reference sequence). Germline trimming cut 4 bases from V and 8 bases from J; bases unmatched to any gene: 10. The CDR3 coding sequence is TGTGCCAGCAGCCCGACCGGGACAGGGGGAAGAGAAAAACTGTTTTTT. It translates to CASSPTGTGGREKLFF. The full variable domain, rest sourced from reference TRBV5-4 and TRBJ1-4, is ETGVTQSPTHLIKTRGQQVTLRCSSQSGHNTVSWYQQALGQGPQFIFQYYREEENGRGNFPPRFSGLQFPNYSSELNVNALELDDSALYLCASSPTGTGGREKLFFGSGTQLSVL.

This chain uses TRBV30 with TRBJ2-3; 13 nucleotides match TRBD2. Germline V gene lookup returns CDR1 GTSNPN and CDR2 SVGIG (reference sequence). The trim removed 7 bases at V and 2 bases at J, leaving 6 bases unmatched. The CDR3 spans 15 residues. The CDR3 DNA follows: TGTGCCTCTAAACTAGCGGGAGGGCCCACAGATACGCAGTATTTT. Its protein is CASKLAGGPTDTQYF.

This chain links TRBV27 with TRBJ2-1, with TRBD2 identical over 9 bases. The junction had 6 bases not matched to a gene; V was cut back by 7 bases and J by 2 bases. The V gene's germline CDR1 is MNHEY and CDR2 SMNVEV (reference sequence). The CDR3 runs to 15 residues. This CDR3 is CASNSGRIPYNEQFF. The CDR3 nucleotides are TGTGCCAGCAACAGCGGGAGGATTCCCTACAATGAGCAGTTCTTC.

The CDR3 DNA reads as TGTGCCAGCAGCAAAGGAGGACTCATAAGGGAAAAACTGTTTTTT. This translates into CASSKGGLIREKLFF. The V and J genes are TRBV21-1 and TRBJ1-4. TRBV21-1 is designated a pseudogene. This CDR3 comprises 15 residues.

This chain links TRBV21-1 with TRBJ1-1. TRBV21-1 has pseudogene status. The CDR3 contains 14 residues. CDR3 coding DNA: TGTGCCAGCAGCAAAGAAGAGGGAGATAATGAAGCTTTCTTT. Translated: CASSKEEGDNEAFF.

This clone was seen just once. This chain joins TRBV6-5 and TRBJ2-2, with D unresolved. The CDR3 length is 15 residues. Trimming removed 5 bases at V and 0 bases at J, with 10 bases between. Germline CDR1 is MNHEY and CDR2 is SVGAGI. CDR3 loop: CASSPEPANTGELFF. The CDR3 bases are TGTGCCAGCAGTCCGGAACCCGCGAACACCGGGGAGCTGTTTTTT.

The V and J genes are TRBV5-4 and TRBJ1-5, with 8 bases identical to TRBD1. In germline, CDR1 is SGHNT, CDR2 YYREEE (reference sequence). J was trimmed by 1 base and V by 2 bases; bases with no gene match: 5. The length of the CDR3 is 16 residues. In DNA form, the CDR3 reads TGTGCCAGCAGCTTCCGCCGGGACAGGAGCAATCAGCCCCAGCATTTT. Amino acid sequence: CASSFRRDRSNQPQHF.